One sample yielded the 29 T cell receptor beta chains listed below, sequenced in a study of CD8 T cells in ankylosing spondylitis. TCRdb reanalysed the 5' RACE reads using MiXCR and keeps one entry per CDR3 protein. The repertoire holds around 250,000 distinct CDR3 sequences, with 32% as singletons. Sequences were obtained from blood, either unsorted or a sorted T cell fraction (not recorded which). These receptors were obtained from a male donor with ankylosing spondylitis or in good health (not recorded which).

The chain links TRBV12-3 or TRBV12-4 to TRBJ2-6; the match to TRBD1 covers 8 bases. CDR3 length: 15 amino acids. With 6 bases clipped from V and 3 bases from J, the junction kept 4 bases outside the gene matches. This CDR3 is CASRRTGNGANVLTF. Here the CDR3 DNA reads TGTGCCAGCAGACGGACAGGGAATGGGGCCAACGTCCTGACTTTC.

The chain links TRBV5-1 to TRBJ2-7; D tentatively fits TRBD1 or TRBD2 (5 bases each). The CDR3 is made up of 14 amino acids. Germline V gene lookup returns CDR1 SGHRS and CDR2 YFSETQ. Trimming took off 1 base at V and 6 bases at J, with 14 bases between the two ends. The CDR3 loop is CASSLRRWGGEQYF. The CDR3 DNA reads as TGCGCCAGCAGCTTGAGGAGGTGGGGCGGCGAGCAGTACTTC.

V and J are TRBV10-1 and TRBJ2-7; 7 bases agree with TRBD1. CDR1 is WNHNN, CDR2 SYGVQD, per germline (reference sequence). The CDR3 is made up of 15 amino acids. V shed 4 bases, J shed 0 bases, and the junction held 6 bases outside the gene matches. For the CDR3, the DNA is TGCGCCAGCAGTGCCTGGACAGGAGGCTCCTACGAGCAGTACTTC. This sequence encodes CASSAWTGGSYEQYF.

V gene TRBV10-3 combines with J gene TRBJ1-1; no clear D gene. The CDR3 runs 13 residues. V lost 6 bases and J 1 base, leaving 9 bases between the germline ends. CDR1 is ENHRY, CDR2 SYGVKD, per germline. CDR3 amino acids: CAISGTENTEAFF. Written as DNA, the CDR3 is TGTGCCATCAGCGGAACAGAGAACACTGAAGCTTTCTTT.

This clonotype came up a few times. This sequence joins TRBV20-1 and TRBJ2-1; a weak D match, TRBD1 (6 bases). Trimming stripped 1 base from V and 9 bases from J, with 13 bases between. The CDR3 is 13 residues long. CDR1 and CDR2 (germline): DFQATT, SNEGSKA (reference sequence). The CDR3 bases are TGCAGTGCTAGAGGACAGGCGGAGAGTGAGCAGTTCTTC. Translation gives CSARGQAESEQFF.

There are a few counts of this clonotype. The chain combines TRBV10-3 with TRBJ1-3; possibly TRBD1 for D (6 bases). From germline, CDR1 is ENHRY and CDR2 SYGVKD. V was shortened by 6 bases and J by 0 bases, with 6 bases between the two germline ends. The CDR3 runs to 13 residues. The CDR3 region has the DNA TGTGCCATCAGGGACAGCTCTGGAAACACCATATATTTT. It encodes CAIRDSSGNTIYF.

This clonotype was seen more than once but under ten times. The CDR3 DNA is TGTGCCAGCAGCTATACGGGACACCTAAGGAGAGAGACCCAGTACTTC. The encoded protein is CASSYTGHLRRETQYF. The chain couples TRBV5-6 to TRBJ2-5; tentatively, D is TRBD1 (6 bases). Germline V gene data show CDR1 as SGHDT and CDR2 as YYEEEE. CDR3 length: 16 amino acids. V lost 3 bases and J lost 4, with 19 bases in between.

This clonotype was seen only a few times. The CDR3 spells CASSRRWSDTQYF. The CDR3 DNA is TGTGCCAGCAGCCGACGATGGTCAGATACGCAGTATTTT. The chain links TRBV6-6 to TRBJ2-3; D is uncertain. The V end was cut by 6 bases, the J end by 4 bases, with 11 bases between. The CDR3 runs to 13 residues. Germline CDR1 and CDR2: MNHNY and SVGAGI (reference sequence).

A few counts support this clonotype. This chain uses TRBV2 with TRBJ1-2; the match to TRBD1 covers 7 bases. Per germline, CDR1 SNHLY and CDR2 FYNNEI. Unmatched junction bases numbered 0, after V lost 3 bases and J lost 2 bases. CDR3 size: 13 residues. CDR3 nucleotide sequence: TGTGCCAGCAGTGAGACAGGGAACTATGGCTACACCTTC. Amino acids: CASSETGNYGYTF.

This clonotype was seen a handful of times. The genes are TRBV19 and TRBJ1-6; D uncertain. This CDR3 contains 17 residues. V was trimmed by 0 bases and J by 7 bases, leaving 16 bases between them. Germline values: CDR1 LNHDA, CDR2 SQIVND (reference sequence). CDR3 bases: TGTGCCAGTAGTATAGATAGTTTTCAGGCACCGAATTCACCCCTCCACTTT. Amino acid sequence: CASSIDSFQAPNSPLHF. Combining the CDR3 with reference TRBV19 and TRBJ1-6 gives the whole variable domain DGGITQSPKYLFRKEGQNVTLSCEQNLNHDAMYWYRQDPGQGLRLIYYSQIVNDFQKGDIAEGYSVSREKKESFPLTVTSAQKNPTAFYLCASSIDSFQAPNSPLHFGNGTRLTVT.

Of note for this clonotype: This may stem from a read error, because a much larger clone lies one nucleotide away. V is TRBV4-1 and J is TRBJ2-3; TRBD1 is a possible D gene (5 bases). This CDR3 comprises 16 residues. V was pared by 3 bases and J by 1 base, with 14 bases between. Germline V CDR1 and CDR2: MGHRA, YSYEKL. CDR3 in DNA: TGCGCCAGCAGCCAGGAGACAGCGCTACGCACAGATACGCAGTATTTT. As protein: CASSQETALRTDTQYF.

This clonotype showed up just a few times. The CDR3 loop is CSARGVDKATQYF. The CDR3 DNA follows: TGCAGTGCTAGAGGAGTGGATAAGGCGACCCAGTACTTC. V and J are TRBV20-1 and TRBJ2-5; no firm D call. The germline V gene has CDR1 DFQATT and CDR2 SNEGSKA (reference sequence). The CDR3 is 13 amino acids. Between the trimmed V and J ends, which lost 1 base and 7 bases, there was a span of 13 bases.

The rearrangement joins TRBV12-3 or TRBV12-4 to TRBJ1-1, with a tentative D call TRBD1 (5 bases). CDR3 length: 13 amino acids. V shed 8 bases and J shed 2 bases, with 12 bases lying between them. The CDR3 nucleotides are TGTGCCAGCGGACGACAGAGTAACACTGAAGCTTTCTTT. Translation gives CASGRQSNTEAFF.

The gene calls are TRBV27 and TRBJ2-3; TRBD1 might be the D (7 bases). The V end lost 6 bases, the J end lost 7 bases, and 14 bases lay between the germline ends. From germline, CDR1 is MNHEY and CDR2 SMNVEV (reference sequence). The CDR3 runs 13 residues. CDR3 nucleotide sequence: TGTGCCAGCAGAGGCAGGGGGGCATATACGCAGTATTTT. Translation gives CASRGRGAYTQYF.

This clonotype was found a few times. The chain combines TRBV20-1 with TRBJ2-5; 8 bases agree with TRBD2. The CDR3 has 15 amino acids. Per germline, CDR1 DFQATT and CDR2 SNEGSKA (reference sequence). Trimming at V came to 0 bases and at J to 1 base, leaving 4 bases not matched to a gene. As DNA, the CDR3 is TGCAGTGCTAGAGATGGGCGGGGGGCCCAAGAGACCCAGTACTTC. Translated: CSARDGRGAQETQYF.

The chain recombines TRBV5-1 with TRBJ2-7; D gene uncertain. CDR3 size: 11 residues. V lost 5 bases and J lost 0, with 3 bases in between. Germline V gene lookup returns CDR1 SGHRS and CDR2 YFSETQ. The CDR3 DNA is TGCGCCAGCAGGTCCTCCTACGAGCAGTACTTC. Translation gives CASRSSYEQYF.

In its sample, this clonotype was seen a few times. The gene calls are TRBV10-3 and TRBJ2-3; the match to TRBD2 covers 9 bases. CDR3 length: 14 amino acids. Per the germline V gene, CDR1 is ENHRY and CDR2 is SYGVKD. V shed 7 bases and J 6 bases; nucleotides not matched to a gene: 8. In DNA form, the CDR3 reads TGTGCCATCAATCCTAGCGGGGCGGAGGATACGCAGTATTTT. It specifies CAINPSGAEDTQYF.

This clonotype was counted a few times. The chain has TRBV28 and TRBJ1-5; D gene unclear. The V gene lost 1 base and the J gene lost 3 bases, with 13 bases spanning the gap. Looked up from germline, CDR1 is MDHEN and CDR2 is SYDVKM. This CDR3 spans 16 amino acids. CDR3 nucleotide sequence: TGTGCCAGCAGTTTATCAACCCAACAATACAATCAGCCCCAGCATTTT. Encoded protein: CASSLSTQQYNQPQHF.

CDR3 in amino acids: CASTRDLRETQYF. The CDR3 DNA reads as TGTGCCAGCACCCGGGACCTCCGAGAGACCCAGTACTTC. The V gene is TRBV12-3 or TRBV12-4, the J gene TRBJ2-5; D possibly uses TRBD1 or TRBD2 (5 bases each). This CDR3 is built from 13 residues. V was cut by 7 bases and J by 4 bases, with 13 bases left in between.

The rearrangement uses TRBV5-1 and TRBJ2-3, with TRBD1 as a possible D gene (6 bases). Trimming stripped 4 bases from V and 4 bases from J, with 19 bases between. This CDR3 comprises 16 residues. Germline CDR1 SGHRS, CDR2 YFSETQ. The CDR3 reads CASSPAYGGGADTQYF. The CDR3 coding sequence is TGCGCCAGCAGCCCGGCTTACGGTGGGGGCGCAGATACGCAGTATTTT.

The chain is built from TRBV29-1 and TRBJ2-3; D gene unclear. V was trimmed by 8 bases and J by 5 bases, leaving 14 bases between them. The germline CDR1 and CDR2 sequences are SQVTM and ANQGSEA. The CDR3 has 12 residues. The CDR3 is CSLGWMGDTQYF. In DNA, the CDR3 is TGCAGCCTCGGGTGGATGGGAGATACGCAGTATTTT.

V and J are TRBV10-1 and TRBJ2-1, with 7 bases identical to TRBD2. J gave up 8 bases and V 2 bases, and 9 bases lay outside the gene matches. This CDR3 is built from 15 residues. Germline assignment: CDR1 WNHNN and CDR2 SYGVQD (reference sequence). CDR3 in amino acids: CASSESRTSVYEQFF. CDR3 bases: TGCGCCAGCAGTGAGAGCCGGACTAGTGTGTATGAGCAGTTCTTC.

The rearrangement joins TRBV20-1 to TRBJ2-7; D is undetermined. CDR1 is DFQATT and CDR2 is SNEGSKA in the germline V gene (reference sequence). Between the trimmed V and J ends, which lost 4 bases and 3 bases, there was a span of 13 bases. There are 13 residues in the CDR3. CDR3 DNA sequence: TGCAGTGCTAATCTCCCAGGCTTCTACGAGCAGTACTTC. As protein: CSANLPGFYEQYF.

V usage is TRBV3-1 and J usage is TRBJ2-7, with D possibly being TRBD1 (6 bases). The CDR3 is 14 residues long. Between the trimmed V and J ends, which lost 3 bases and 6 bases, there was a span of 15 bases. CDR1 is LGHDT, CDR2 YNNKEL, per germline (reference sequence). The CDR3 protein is CASSHQGMMGEQYF. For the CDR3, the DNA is TGTGCCAGCAGCCATCAGGGGATGATGGGCGAGCAGTACTTC.

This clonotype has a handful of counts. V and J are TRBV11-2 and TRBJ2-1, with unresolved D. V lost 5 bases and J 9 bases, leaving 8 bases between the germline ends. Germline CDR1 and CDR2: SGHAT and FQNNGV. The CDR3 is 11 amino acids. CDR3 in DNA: TGTGCCAGCAGCCCCGGACCTGAGCAGTTCTTC. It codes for CASSPGPEQFF.

CDR3 sequence (DNA): TGCGCCAGCAGCTTGGACCAGGGAAATACTGAAGCTTTCTTT. Its translation is CASSLDQGNTEAFF. J is TRBJ1-1 and V is TRBV5-1; tentative D call: TRBD1 (5 bases). CDR1 is SGHRS, CDR2 YFSETQ, per germline. The CDR3 loop spans 14 amino acids. V was pared by 0 bases and J by 5 bases, with 11 bases between.

The CDR3 DNA sequence: TGCGCCAGCAGCTTGGATGCAGGGACCTACGAGCAGTACTTC. Translated, it gives CASSLDAGTYEQYF. This chain links TRBV5-1 with TRBJ2-7, with D possibly being TRBD1 (5 bases). Germline V gene data show CDR1 as SGHRS and CDR2 as YFSETQ. V dropped 0 bases and J dropped 2 bases, with 9 bases sitting between them. CDR3 length equals 14 residues.

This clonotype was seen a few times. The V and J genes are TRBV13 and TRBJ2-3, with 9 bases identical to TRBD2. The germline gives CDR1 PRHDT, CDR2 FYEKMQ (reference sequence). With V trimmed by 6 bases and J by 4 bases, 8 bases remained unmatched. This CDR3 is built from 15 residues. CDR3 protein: CASSRGGGASDTQYF. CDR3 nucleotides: TGTGCCAGCAGTCGGGGCGGGGGGGCCTCAGATACGCAGTATTTT.

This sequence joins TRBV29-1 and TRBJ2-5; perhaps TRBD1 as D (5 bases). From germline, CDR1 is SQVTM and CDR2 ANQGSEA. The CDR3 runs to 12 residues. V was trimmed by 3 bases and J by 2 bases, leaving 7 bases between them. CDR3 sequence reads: CSVDKGQETQYF. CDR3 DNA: TGCAGCGTTGATAAGGGGCAAGAGACCCAGTACTTC. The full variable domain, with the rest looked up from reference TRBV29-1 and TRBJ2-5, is SAVISQKPSRDICQRGTSLTIQCQVDSQVTMMFWYRQQPGQSLTLIATANQGSEATYESGFVIDKFPISRPNLTFSTLTVSNMSPEDSSIYLCSVDKGQETQYFGPGTRLLVL.